This TCR beta chain was observed in a study of human T cells and chemical hapten exposure (dated by TCRdb to about 2021). About the full investigation: For sensitization, 2% DPC in acetone was applied to a 2 cm by 2 cm area of upper inner arm skin. Weekly therapeutic DPC doses were additionally applied to the scalp of patients throughout the approximately 25-week study period. Patch tests used Finn chambers with 0.01% DPC on the upper back, scored after 6 days by International Contact Dermatitis Research Group standards. The patient cohort, mostly female, included alopecia areata with under or over 50% scalp involvement, alopecia totalis and alopecia universalis. Libraries were pooled for sequencing, and per-sample TCR yields varied mainly because of small differences in library volumes within the pool. The study tracked peripheral blood TCR repertoire changes in vivo during primary and secondary sensitization to the hapten diphenylcyclopropenone (DPC) in alopecia patients. Patient blood was sampled pre-sensitization (week 0) and at 2, 6 and about 24 weeks after DPC sensitization. Blood for TCR sequencing was provided by twenty-nine alopecia patients at one to four time points (pre-sensitization, 2, 6 and 24 weeks). Findings and caveats that apply to the study as a whole: Patch test score was positively correlated with the number of PT1 expanded TCRs, with significance at thresholds 8, 16 and 32 but not at 4. DPC sensitization did not change how many TCRs were above 1 in 1000 frequency, and no evidence was found of alterations in global repertoire structure. Alopecia, a presumed autoimmune disease, was present in all patients, so the immune response of the patients might differ from that of healthy individuals. Expanded TCRs formed significantly more large CDR3 similarity clusters than pre-sensitization or healthy control sets, consistent with antigen-driven responses. After repeated subsampling, changes were observed in the strength of the expansion versus patch-test correlation and in the threshold at which the correlation became significant.

This clonotype has a count of ten or more. The target of this receptor is not known. No much larger clone exists at a distance of one base, and base qualities are not known. The time point label on this specimen signifies: patch test 2, 6 weeks after DPC sensitization. What this sample's treatment or condition label stands for: therapeutic diphenylcyclopropenone sensitization with weekly scalp DPC. At every patch-test visit, the blood draw took place before the patch test was put on. To be eligible, patients had to be aged 18 to 70, diagnosed with alopecia and judged suitable for DPC therapy, while pregnant patients were excluded. Total RNA was extracted from unfractionated whole blood that had been collected in Tempus Blood RNA tubes. Library preparation employed RACE. Sequencing was carried out with a NextSeq 500. Library preparation attached unique molecular identifiers to individual cDNA molecules for quantitative, reproducible TCR counting. From each blood RNA sample, both TCR alpha and TCR beta chains were sequenced. As for the authors' bioinformatics: The median number of TCRs per sample was around 100,000, ranging from roughly 20,000 to 690,600. V, J and CDR3 annotation of the TCR reads was performed with the Decombinator software suite. For the PS versus PT1 abundance plots, all samples were subsampled to the same number of TCRs (28,000). TCRs were defined as expanded if absent before sensitization and observed at least eight times at the 2-week time point. TCRdb passed the public sequencing reads through fastp at Q25 and MiXCR, retaining productive beta sequences. Duplicate CDR3 protein sequences are folded into a single record with the most common DNA and genes. TCRdb's processing, not the authors', yielded these V and J calls. The sample table holds 70,000 to 90,000 distinct CDR3 sequences, of which more than 9% were seen once. The ten top clones hold around 5% of the sample.

As encoded in the germline V gene, CDR1 is SGHAT while CDR2 is FQNNGV. V is cut by 4 bases and J by 6 bases, and the space between the germline ends is 16 bases. Inclusive of the bounding cysteine and phenylalanine, the CDR3 is 15 residues long. The CDR3 DNA has 45 bases and is translated from base 1. The sequence is built from TRBV11-2 and TRBJ2-4, with no D gene named confidently. The TCR originated in a woman aged 45-65 years with alopecia areata. Some clones in this sample may be carry-over from other donors' samples. Here the sequenced sample was whole blood, taken in connection with sensitization to the hapten diphenylcyclopropenone (DPC). The bases are TGTGCCAGCAGCTGGGGAATGAGCGATGGAAACATTCAGTACTTC. It translates as CASSWGMSDGNIQYF. The variable domain in full, with residues beyond the CDR3 obtained from the reference TRBV11-2 and TRBJ2-4 genes, is EAGVAQSPRYKIIEKRQSVAFWCNPISGHATLYWYQQILGQGPKLLIQFQNNGVVDDSQLPKDRFSAERLKGVDSTLKIQPAKLEDSAVYLCASSWGMSDGNIQYFGAGTRLSVL.